Below, one T cell receptor beta chain is given with its context. Its specific antigen is unknown. The data stem from a study of T cells expressing NK-cell markers (dated by TCRdb to about 2020). General notes on the study: Seven or eight donors provided sorted CD3+CD56+NKG2C+, CD3+CD56+NKG2C- and CD3+CD56-NKG2C+ T-cell subsets, whose TCR beta-chain repertoires were profiled. All eight donors whose samples were sequenced were randomly selected healthy volunteers, three of them men and five women. The libraries were sequenced on Illumina HiSeq 2000/2500, MiSeq or NextSeq, producing 2 x 150 bp reads. Of the eight sequenced donors, seven were found to be HCMV-seropositive and one was found to be HCMV-seronegative.

Via the germline V gene (reference sequence), CDR1 is MNHEY and CDR2 SMNVEV. The CDR3 measures 13 amino acids from cysteine to phenylalanine. No DNA appears here. TCRdb names Illumina HiSeq 2000 as the instrument used. 5'RACE template switching, by which a universal primer site and unique molecular identifiers were added, was used to make TCR beta cDNA libraries. cDNA synthesis was primed from the TCR beta constant segment and was followed by two successive PCR amplification steps. The paper's processing steps were these. Reads were demultiplexed and grouped by UMI with MIGEC, and clonotypes were assembled and quantified with MiTCR. To exclude erroneous sequences, any TCR cDNA sequence not supported by at least two reads was discarded. The tcR package was used for downstream repertoire analysis, with clonotypes matched between fractions based on CDR3 nucleotide sequence plus V segment. VDJmatch was used to annotate antigen specificity against VDJdb, with one amino acid substitution in CDR3 allowed. After reprocessing by TCRdb, each CDR3 protein sequence is one entry, and no DNA is given. What appears here as the V and J calls and clone size reflects TCRdb's work, not the paper's. The sample has a few hundred thousand distinct CDR3 sequences on record. Around 4.9% of the sample is in the top ten clones.

Results and caveats for the whole study, not just this receptor: For several donors, the dominant CD3+CD56+NKG2C+ clonotypes were among the top 10 CD8+ clonotypes and accounted for about 1.0-8% of CD8+ T cells. Those dominant clonotypes were again the most abundant among CD3+CD56-NKG2C+ cells in a handful of donors, at roughly 28.3-60.1%. It remained unclear whether the expanded NKG2C-expressing T cell clones were specific for HCMV antigens.

To determine HCMV serostatus, a commercial ELISA kit was used to detect HCMV-specific IgG in serum. Ficoll density gradient centrifugation was used to isolate peripheral blood mononuclear cells from blood. The V and J genes are TRBV27 and TRBJ2-1; TCRdb proposes TRBD2, but this gene call is untestable without DNA. Input material: blood T cells: a sorted CD56 or NKG2C T cell subset, CD4+ or CD8+ T cells, or bulk PBMC T cells (not recorded which). The sequence was collected from a man aged 18-70 years in good health. The CDR3: CASRATGTREQFF.